One and the same sample provided the 6 T cell receptor beta chains below, sequenced in a study of Ad26.COV2.S vaccination and SARS-CoV-2 variants. Generated by immunoSEQ multiplex PCR, the TCRdb table keeps only in-frame clones and is missing some. Here the sample spans hundreds of thousands of clones, roughly 90% being singletons. Sample treatment: about 20 received Ad26.COV2.S at low or high dose, single or two shots; 5 received placebo; per-sample allocation not given. Samples came from day 63 after the first vaccine or placebo injection. The source was peripheral blood, collected in a trial of Ad26.COV2.S vaccine versus placebo. The origin of the receptors is a person aged 18-60 years who received the Ad26.COV2.S COVID-19 vaccine or a placebo.

The chain couples TRBV10-2 to TRBJ2-1; tentatively, D is TRBD2 (6 bases). Germline V gene sequence: CDR1 WSHSY, CDR2 SAAADI. The V gene lost 5 bases and the J gene lost 2 bases, with 16 bases spanning the gap. This CDR3 comprises 16 residues. CDR3 DNA sequence: TGCGCCAGCAGTACGGGAGTGGGAGGCCCCTACAATGAGCAGTTCTTC. Translated: CASSTGVGGPYNEQFF.

The CDR3 loop is CASSKSPGTYEQYF. As DNA, the CDR3 is TGTGCCAGCTCAAAATCGCCGGGGACCTACGAGCAGTACTTC. This chain connects TRBV18 to TRBJ2-7; D possibly corresponds to TRBD2 (5 bases). This CDR3 is built from 14 residues. With 5 bases removed from V and 2 bases from J, the gap between germline ends came to 13 bases. Germline assignment: CDR1 KGHSH and CDR2 LQKENI. Full variable domain (outside the CDR3, taken from reference TRBV18 and TRBJ2-7): NAGVMQNPRHLVRRRGQEARLRCSPMKGHSHVYWYRQLPEEGLKFMVYLQKENIIDESGMPKERFSAEFPKEGPSILRIQQVVRGDSAAYFCASSKSPGTYEQYFGPGTRLTVT.

Only one count was recorded for this clone. The V and J genes are TRBV24-1 and TRBJ1-5; 11 bases map to TRBD1. This CDR3 comprises 15 residues. Germline loops: CDR1 KGHDR, CDR2 SFDVKD. The trim removed 3 bases at V and 7 bases at J, leaving 4 bases unmatched. Here the CDR3 reads CATSDAGQGGQPQHF. In DNA, the CDR3 is TGTGCCACCAGTGATGCGGGACAGGGGGGCCAGCCCCAGCATTTT.

CDR3 coding DNA: TGTGCCAGCAGCGCGAGAGGGGACTTTATCTACGAGCAGTACTTC. Amino acids: CASSARGDFIYEQYF. The chain uses TRBV9 and TRBJ2-7, with D maybe TRBD2 (6 bases). The CDR3 sequence is 15 residues long. CDR1 is SGDLS and CDR2 is YYNGEE in the germline V gene. Trimming left V 3 bases short and J 3 bases short, with 16 bases between.

The chain has TRBV6-4 and TRBJ2-2; no clear D. Germline CDR1 is MRHNA and CDR2 is SNTAGT. This CDR3 contains 14 residues. V dropped 3 bases and J dropped 3 bases, with 8 bases sitting between them. The CDR3 loop is CASSEKGYTGELFF. The CDR3 DNA follows: TGTGCCAGCAGTGAAAAAGGCTACACCGGGGAGCTGTTTTTT.

This chain uses TRBV7-8 with TRBJ2-7; no definite D call. CDR1 is SGHVS, CDR2 FQNEAQ, per germline. This CDR3 contains 13 residues. The V end lost 6 bases, the J end lost 2 bases, and 11 bases lay between the germline ends. As DNA, the CDR3 is TGTGCCAGCAGGCCTAGGACCCCCTACGAGCAGTACTTC. As protein: CASRPRTPYEQYF.